The next 18 T cell receptor beta chains were all read from a single sample in a study of regulatory T cells in long-lasting Graves disease. To make TCR beta libraries, researchers used iRepertoire HTBI primers and Arm-PCR of CDR3 regions. TCRdb passed the multiplex PCR reads through MiXCR, listing each CDR3 protein once. The sample lists about 400,000 distinct CDR3 sequences, 20% seen once, with about a fifth in the top ten. This sample's time point: persistent/refractory GD, antithyroid drugs over 5 years with positive TRAb. There was RNA extracted from PBMCs, and the TCR library was made from it. Specimen: peripheral blood mononuclear cells (PBMCs), collected when the disease was refractory, from a patient treated with antithyroid drugs. Source of these receptors: a female donor with Graves disease.

This clonotype was observed at least ten times. The gene calls are TRBV3-1 and TRBJ1-5; perhaps TRBD1 as D (6 bases). V lost 4 bases to trimming and J lost 5 bases, with 9 bases between them. The CDR3 sequence is 13 residues long. Germline CDR1 reads LGHDT; CDR2 reads YNNKEL (reference sequence). This CDR3 reads CASSRTDDQPQHF. The CDR3 DNA reads TGTGCCAGCAGCCGGACAGATGATCAGCCCCAGCATTTT.

This clonotype was detected only a few times. The chain has TRBV5-1 and TRBJ2-1; no firm D call. The germline CDR1 and CDR2 sequences are SGHRS and YFSETQ. The CDR3 covers 15 residues. V lost 1 base, J lost 2 bases, and 10 bases lay in between. The CDR3 region has the DNA TGCGCCAGCAGCTTGTCACCAGGAACCTACAATGAGCAGTTCTTC. Its protein is CASSLSPGTYNEQFF.

This clonotype was seen repeatedly, ten times or more. The gene calls are TRBV20-1 and TRBJ1-1; possibly TRBD1 for D (5 bases). This CDR3 contains 14 residues. Germline lookup yields CDR1 DFQATT and CDR2 SNEGSKA (reference sequence). Trimming pared 7 bases from V and 4 bases from J, leaving 19 bases between. The CDR3 DNA follows: TGCAGTGAGCTAGAACACTCAGGGTTCACTGAAGCTTTCTTT. Its protein is CSELEHSGFTEAFF.

This clonotype has a handful of counts. This rearrangement joins TRBV10-3 to TRBJ2-2; 7 nucleotides match TRBD1. The CDR3 runs to 15 residues. The germline CDR1 and CDR2 sequences are ENHRY and SYGVKD. Trimming removed 4 bases from V and 1 base from J; junction bases left unmatched: 3. The CDR3 loop reads CAISGQGKNTGELFF. The CDR3 DNA follows: TGTGCCATCAGTGGACAGGGCAAGAACACCGGGGAGCTGTTTTTT.

The V and J genes are TRBV6-1 and TRBJ2-7; 9 positions agree with TRBD1. Germline V gene data show CDR1 as MNHNS and CDR2 as SASEGT. Trimming at V came to 6 bases and at J to 2 bases, leaving 5 bases not matched to a gene. The CDR3 contains 14 residues. CDR3 protein: CASRLDRGTYEQYF. The CDR3 coding sequence is TGTGCCAGCAGGTTGGACAGGGGTACCTACGAGCAGTACTTC.

The chain has TRBV20-1 and TRBJ1-2; D uncertain. The length of the CDR3 is 15 residues. The V end lost 4 bases, the J end lost 8 bases, and 23 bases lay between the germline ends. CDR1 and CDR2 from the germline V gene are DFQATT and SNEGSKA (reference sequence). The CDR3 is CSATSIIRDHDGYTF. Here the CDR3 DNA reads TGCAGTGCTACTTCAATTATCCGGGATCACGACGGCTACACCTTC.

The V gene is TRBV20-1, the J gene TRBJ2-7; unclear D gene. CDR3 length equals 13 residues. V was pared by 3 bases and J by 2 bases, with 11 bases between. The germline V gene has CDR1 DFQATT and CDR2 SNEGSKA (reference sequence). In DNA, the CDR3 is TGCAGTGCTAGTCACGGGTCGGCCTACGAGCAGTACTTC. Amino acid sequence: CSASHGSAYEQYF.

The sample holds a few counts of this clonotype. The chain recombines TRBV19 with TRBJ2-6; 7 bases agree with TRBD1. The CDR3 has 20 residues. Looked up from germline, CDR1 is LNHDA and CDR2 is SQIVND (reference sequence). The J segment lost 4 bases and the V segment lost 6 bases, leaving 21 bases of the junction unmatched. The CDR3 spells CASRAALTTGFPLGANVLTF. CDR3 coding DNA: TGTGCCAGTAGAGCCGCGCTTACGACAGGGTTCCCCCTCGGGGCCAACGTCCTGACTTTC.

There are many counts of this clonotype. The V gene is TRBV6-1, the J gene TRBJ2-7; 7 bases are shared with TRBD2. CDR3 length: 15 residues. Germline assignment: CDR1 MNHNS and CDR2 SASEGT. The V segment lost 8 bases and the J segment 0 bases; nucleotides outside the gene matches: 10. CDR3 bases: TGTGCCAGCTTTCAGGGAGGGACTCTCTCCTACGAGCAGTACTTC. It codes for CASFQGGTLSYEQYF.

The chain recombines TRBV5-4 with TRBJ2-5, with 7 positions matching TRBD2. CDR3 length equals 13 residues. CDR1 is SGHNT and CDR2 is YYREEE in the germline V gene (reference sequence). V was pared by 6 bases and J by 5 bases, with 7 bases of the junction left unmatched. The CDR3: CASTHGGSETQYF. In DNA, the CDR3 is TGTGCCAGCACCCACGGGGGGTCGGAGACCCAGTACTTC.

This clonotype was recorded many times. In nucleotides, the CDR3 is TGTGCCAGCAGCGCTTGGGGGGGGAACACTGAAGCTTTCTTT. Amino acids: CASSAWGGNTEAFF. The gene calls are TRBV6-1 and TRBJ1-1; tentative D call: TRBD1 (5 bases). CDR1 and CDR2 (germline): MNHNS, SASEGT. CDR3 size: 14 residues. Deletions cut 6 bases from V and 1 base from J, with 12 bases between.

This clonotype appeared many times. The chain has TRBV12-3 or TRBV12-4 and TRBJ2-2; TRBD2 is a possible D gene (6 bases). The CDR3 loop spans 16 amino acids. Trimming took off 3 bases at V and 7 bases at J, with 18 bases between the two ends. The CDR3, as DNA: TGTGCCAGCAGTTTCGGGACTCCCTACACAGTCGGGGAGCTGTTTTTT. It codes for CASSFGTPYTVGELFF.

This clonotype was observed many times. V usage is TRBV28 and J usage is TRBJ2-6; 7 bases are shared with TRBD1. The germline V gene encodes CDR1 MDHEN and CDR2 SYDVKM. V lost 2 bases, J lost 4 bases, and 11 bases stayed unmatched. The CDR3 loop spans 18 amino acids. CDR3 nucleotide sequence: TGTGCCAGCAGTTTACCTATATCCACAGGGGACGGGGCCAACGTCCTGACTTTC. Encoded protein: CASSLPISTGDGANVLTF. The complete variable domain, with remaining parts taken from reference TRBV28 and TRBJ2-6, reads DVKVTQSSRYLVKRTGEKVFLECVQDMDHENMFWYRQDPGLGLRLIYFSYDVKMKEKGDIPEGYSVSREKKERFSLILESASTNQTSMYLCASSLPISTGDGANVLTFGAGSRLTVL.

Ten or more counts support this clonotype. CDR3 in DNA: TGCAGTGCTCGGCCGAGACTAGAGATAAAGACCCAGTACTTC. Protein: CSARPRLEIKTQYF. This chain connects TRBV20-1 to TRBJ2-5; TRBD2 is a possible D gene (6 bases). CDR1 and CDR2 from the germline V gene are DFQATT and SNEGSKA (reference sequence). CDR3 size: 14 residues. V gave up 5 bases and J gave up 6 bases, with 19 bases separating them.

In this sample, this clonotype turned up a few times. An end of the junction does not agree with germline; a read error may underlie this. The chain couples TRBV12-3 or TRBV12-4 to TRBJ2-7; D is possibly TRBD2 (5 bases). The CDR3 has 13 amino acids. The CDR3 here is CASSDGPAGERYF. In DNA, the CDR3 is TGTGCCAGCAGTGACGGCCCTGCCGGGGAGCGGTACTTC.

This clonotype was detected ten times or more. This chain links TRBV20-1 with TRBJ1-1; perhaps TRBD1 as D (6 bases). Germline V gene data show CDR1 as DFQATT and CDR2 as SNEGSKA (reference sequence). This CDR3 is 13 amino acids long. The V and J ends lost 5 bases and 2 bases respectively, with 12 bases between them. CDR3 amino acids: CSARTTGNTEAFF. CDR3 DNA: TGCAGTGCTCGCACGACAGGCAACACTGAAGCTTTCTTT.

The chain recombines TRBV7-9 with TRBJ1-4, with TRBD1 identical over 9 bases. V dropped 3 bases and J dropped 6; count of bases not matched to a gene: 5. CDR3 length: 15 amino acids. Germline V gene lookup returns CDR1 SEHNR and CDR2 FQNEAQ (reference sequence). This chain's CDR3 is CASSLQQGADEKLFF. CDR3 DNA: TGTGCCAGCAGCTTGCAACAGGGGGCGGATGAAAAACTGTTTTTT.

This clonotype was detected a few times. This sequence joins TRBV5-1 and TRBJ2-7; D may be TRBD1 (6 bases). Germline V gene lookup returns CDR1 SGHRS and CDR2 YFSETQ. CDR3 length equals 14 residues. The V end lost 4 bases, the J end lost 3 bases, and 14 bases lay between the germline ends. The CDR3 coding sequence is TGCGCCAGCAGCGCGGTTACAGGGAACTACGAGCAGTACTTC. Its protein is CASSAVTGNYEQYF. The entire variable domain, with the rest obtained from reference TRBV5-1 and TRBJ2-7, is as follows: KAGVTQTPRYLIKTRGQQVTLSCSPISGHRSVSWYQQTPGQGLQFLFEYFSETQRNKGNFPGRFSGRQFSNSRSEMNVSTLELGDSALYLCASSAVTGNYEQYFGPGTRLTVT.